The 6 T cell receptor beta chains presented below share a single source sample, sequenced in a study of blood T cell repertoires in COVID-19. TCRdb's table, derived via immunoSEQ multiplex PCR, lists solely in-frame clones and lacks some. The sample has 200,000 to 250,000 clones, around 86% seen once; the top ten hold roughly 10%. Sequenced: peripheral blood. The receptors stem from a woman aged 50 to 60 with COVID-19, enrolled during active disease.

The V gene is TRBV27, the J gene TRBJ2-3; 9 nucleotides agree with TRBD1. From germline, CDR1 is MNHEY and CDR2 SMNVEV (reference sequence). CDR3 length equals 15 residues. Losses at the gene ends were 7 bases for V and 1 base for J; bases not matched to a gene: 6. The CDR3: CASIDRDRGTDTQYF. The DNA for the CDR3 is TGTGCCAGCATCGATCGGGACAGGGGCACAGATACGCAGTATTTT.

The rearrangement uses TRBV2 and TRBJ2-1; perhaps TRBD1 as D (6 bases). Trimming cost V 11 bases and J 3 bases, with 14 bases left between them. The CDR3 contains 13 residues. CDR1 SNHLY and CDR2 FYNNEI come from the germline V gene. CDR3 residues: CAFTGPIYNEQFF. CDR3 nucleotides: TGTGCCTTCACAGGGCCCATCTACAATGAGCAGTTCTTC.

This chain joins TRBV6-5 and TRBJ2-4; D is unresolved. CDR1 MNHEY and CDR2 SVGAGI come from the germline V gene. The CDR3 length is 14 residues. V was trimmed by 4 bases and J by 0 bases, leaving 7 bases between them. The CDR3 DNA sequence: TGTGCCAGCAGTTCTCGAGAAGCCAAAAACATTCAGTACTTC. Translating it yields CASSSREAKNIQYF.

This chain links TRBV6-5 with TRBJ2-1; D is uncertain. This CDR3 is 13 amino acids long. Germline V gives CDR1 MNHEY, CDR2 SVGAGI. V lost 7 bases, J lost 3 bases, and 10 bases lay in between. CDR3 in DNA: TGTGCCAGCACCCGACTTTACTACAATGAGCAGTTCTTC. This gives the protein CASTRLYYNEQFF.

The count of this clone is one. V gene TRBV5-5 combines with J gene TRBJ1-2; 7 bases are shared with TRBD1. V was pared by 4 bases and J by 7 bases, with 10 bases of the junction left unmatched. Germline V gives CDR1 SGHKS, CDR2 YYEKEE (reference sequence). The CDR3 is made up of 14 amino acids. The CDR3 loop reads CASSLTFRQGGYTF. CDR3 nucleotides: TGTGCCAGCAGCCTAACCTTTCGACAGGGTGGCTACACCTTC.

The CDR3 sequence: CASSQAQAPKNIQYF. The CDR3 region has the DNA TGTGCCAGCAGCCAAGCCCAGGCGCCCAAAAACATTCAGTACTTC. The V call is TRBV14, the J call TRBJ2-4; the D is unclear. The germline CDR1 and CDR2 sequences are SGHDN and FVKESK. Trimming shortened V by 1 base and J by 2 bases, and 9 bases separated the two germline ends. This CDR3 has 15 amino acids.